This T cell receptor beta chain comes out of a study of cytomegalovirus exposure and HLA in healthy donors. This clone was seen just once. Its specificity is unknown. Researchers ran the PCR with 60 Vbeta and 13 Jbeta primers. Profiled with immunoSEQ multiplex PCR; TCRdb holds only in-frame clones, not every one. The table lists about 150,000 clones, over 65% of them singletons, with 2.1% in the top ten. Whole-study findings and limits: Later on, a genetic analysis was performed. It linked a missense variant in DCLRE1C with V- and J-gene trimming of TCR beta.

V gave up 6 bases and J gave up 6 bases; unmatched junction bases: 11. From germline, CDR1 is LNHDA and CDR2 SQIVND (reference sequence). This CDR3 spans 14 amino acids. This receptor was taken from a man aged 30 to 45 in good health and CMV-seronegative. What was sequenced was PBMCs. The chain is built from TRBV19 and TRBJ2-7, with TRBD1 identical over 7 bases. CDR3 in amino acids: CASSGTAPVIEQYF. The CDR3 DNA reads TGTGCCAGTAGCGGGACAGCCCCGGTGATCGAGCAGTACTTC.